The next 20 T cell receptor beta chains were all read from a single sample in a study of blood T cells in healthy people across ages. For the second PCR, which ran for about 7 to 11 cycles, a sample-barcoded 5' primer and a J-beta primer mix were used. Each CDR3 protein is one row after TCRdb ran MiXCR on the 5' RACE reads. This sample has more than 600,000 distinct CDR3 sequences, with just under 25% found just once. This same sample was also taken into another study, of T cells of mothers and their children.

The material sequenced was blood. These receptors originate from a boy younger than 18 in good health.

The table lists this clonotype with a few counts. V and J are TRBV7-2 and TRBJ2-5, with 9 bases fitting TRBD2. The junction had 4 bases not matched to a gene; V was cut back by 4 bases and J by 1 base. This CDR3 region has 15 residues. CDR1 and CDR2 from the germline V gene are SGHTA and FQGNSA. The CDR3 reads CASSYQTSGQETQYF. CDR3 DNA: TGTGCCAGCAGCTACCAGACTAGCGGCCAAGAGACCCAGTACTTC. Supplemented by reference TRBV7-2 and TRBJ2-5, the full variable domain reads GAGVSQSPSNKVTEKGKDVELRCDPISGHTALYWYRQSLGQGLEFLIYFQGNSAPDKSGLPSDRFSAERTGGSVSTLTIQRTQQEDSAVYLCASSYQTSGQETQYFGPGTRLLVL.

This clonotype has a handful of counts. V gene TRBV5-1 combines with J gene TRBJ2-1; TRBD2 matches at 7 bases. This CDR3 comprises 13 residues. CDR1 and CDR2 (germline): SGHRS, YFSETQ. J gave up 5 bases and V 7 bases, and 6 bases lay outside the gene matches. The CDR3 protein is CASAGTTDNEQFF. In DNA form, the CDR3 reads TGCGCCAGCGCCGGGACTACCGACAATGAGCAGTTCTTC.

The chain carries TRBV7-2 and TRBJ1-4; TRBD1 is a possible D gene (6 bases). Deletions cut 1 base from V and 7 bases from J, with 16 bases between. Germline loops: CDR1 SGHTA, CDR2 FQGNSA. This CDR3 spans 16 amino acids. In nucleotides, the CDR3 is TGTGCCAGCAGCTTAGAACGTCCGGGGGCTGGTGAAAAACTGTTTTTT. Translation gives CASSLERPGAGEKLFF.

This clonotype was observed a few times. The CDR3 sequence: CASSPYMGTIAYEQYF. The CDR3 nucleotides are TGTGCCAGCAGTCCCTATATGGGGACAATCGCCTACGAGCAGTACTTC. This sequence joins TRBV27 and TRBJ2-7; D may be TRBD1 (6 bases). The germline CDR1 and CDR2 sequences are MNHEY and SMNVEV (reference sequence). Trimming cost V 5 bases and J 2 bases, with 19 bases left between them. The CDR3 has 16 amino acids.

CDR3 sequence reads: CASSQDNKAGATEKLFF. Here the CDR3 DNA reads TGCGCCAGCAGCCAAGATAATAAAGCAGGGGCAACTGAAAAACTGTTTTTT. The rearrangement links TRBV4-3 to TRBJ1-4; a weak D match, TRBD1 (6 bases). The germline V gene has CDR1 LGHNA and CDR2 YSLEER. Trimming shortened V by 0 bases and J by 7 bases, and 18 bases separated the two germline ends. This CDR3 spans 17 amino acids.

There are a few counts of this clonotype. The V call is TRBV7-9, the J call TRBJ1-4; 8 bases align to TRBD1. V lost 1 base and J lost 2; bases outside the gene matches: 9. In germline, CDR1 is SEHNR, CDR2 FQNEAQ (reference sequence). The CDR3 totals 18 residues. The DNA of the CDR3 is TGTGCCAGCAGCTTAGGGACAGGGAGGATGAGTACTAATGAAAAACTGTTTTTT. Translation: CASSLGTGRMSTNEKLFF. The variable domain in full, with the rest retrieved from reference TRBV7-9 and TRBJ1-4, is DTGVSQNPRHKITKRGQNVTFRCDPISEHNRLYWYRQTLGQGPEFLTYFQNEAQLEKSRLLSDRFSAERPKGSFSTLEIQRTEQGDSAMYLCASSLGTGRMSTNEKLFFGSGTQLSVL.

Concerning this clonotype itself: An end of the junction differs from the germline gene, which may be a read error. V usage is TRBV7-6 and J usage is TRBJ2-7, with 10 bases lining up with TRBD1. The CDR3 totals 17 residues. Germline lookup yields CDR1 SGHVS and CDR2 FNYEAQ. The CDR3 region is CASGLAEGGQGSYEQYF. CDR3 nucleotides: TGTGCCAGCGGCTTAGCGGAAGGGGGACAGGGGTCTTACGAGCAGTACTTC.

V gene TRBV5-1 combines with J gene TRBJ2-5, with 10 nucleotides matching TRBD2. The ends lost 4 bases at V and 4 bases at J; junction bases unmatched: 4. The CDR3 is 14 residues long. CDR1 and CDR2 (germline): SGHRS, YFSETQ. CDR3 coding DNA: TGCGCCAGCAGCCCTAGCGGGGGAACAGAGACCCAGTACTTC. Translation: CASSPSGGTETQYF.

The rearrangement uses TRBV6-5 and TRBJ2-2; 9 positions agree with TRBD1. CDR1 MNHEY and CDR2 SVGAGI come from the germline V gene. V dropped 0 bases and J dropped 7; count of bases not matched to a gene: 3. The CDR3 runs 15 residues. The CDR3 nucleotides read TGTGCCAGCAGTTACTCGACAGGGGGGATCGGGGAGCTGTTTTTT. Protein product: CASSYSTGGIGELFF.

This sequence joins TRBV6-6 and TRBJ1-1; the match to TRBD1 covers 11 bases. Germline values: CDR1 MNHNY, CDR2 SVGAGI (reference sequence). Trimming took 2 bases from V and 10 from J; bases not matched to a gene: 3. This CDR3 has 13 amino acids. The CDR3 protein is CASSYGTGGLAFF. CDR3 in DNA: TGTGCCAGCAGTTACGGGACAGGGGGGTTAGCTTTCTTT.

The chain recombines TRBV7-6 with TRBJ1-1, with D perhaps TRBD1 (5 bases). Germline CDR1 is SGHVS and CDR2 is FNYEAQ. CDR3 length equals 17 residues. Trimming took 1 base from V and 5 from J, leaving 20 bases between them. In DNA, the CDR3 is TGTGCCAGCAGCTTAGGGGGGGGGGAGTGGATTGGAACTGAAGCTTTCTTT. It yields the protein CASSLGGGEWIGTEAFF.

The rearrangement joins TRBV28 to TRBJ2-5; D may be TRBD1 or TRBD2 (5 bases each). The CDR3 contains 14 residues. Per germline, CDR1 MDHEN and CDR2 SYDVKM. V was pared by 4 bases and J by 4 bases, with 13 bases between. CDR3 DNA sequence: TGTGCCAGCAGTTCCCCACATGGGGGAGAGACCCAGTACTTC. This gives the protein CASSSPHGGETQYF.

This clonotype was detected only a few times. The chain links TRBV5-6 to TRBJ2-7; D may be TRBD2 (6 bases). The germline V gene encodes CDR1 SGHDT and CDR2 YYEEEE. V lost 1 base, J lost 6 bases, and 11 bases lay in between. The CDR3 runs 13 residues. The CDR3 DNA reads as TGTGCCAGCAGCTTGAGACGGGGAGGCGAGCAGTACTTC. It translates to CASSLRRGGEQYF.

The table lists this clonotype with a few counts. The J gene is TRBJ2-7, the V gene TRBV11-1; D not certain. The germline V gene encodes CDR1 SGHAT and CDR2 FQDESV (reference sequence). V was clipped by 5 bases and J by 3 bases, with 11 bases between them. The CDR3 runs 13 residues. The CDR3 region is CASSPRGYYEQYF. DNA for the CDR3: TGTGCCAGCAGCCCCCGAGGCTACTACGAGCAGTACTTC.

This chain uses TRBV6-5 with TRBJ2-3, with 11 bases that match TRBD2. Trimming removed 4 bases from V and 4 bases from J; junction bases left unmatched: 7. The germline V gene encodes CDR1 MNHEY and CDR2 SVGAGI. This CDR3 contains 16 residues. CDR3 loop: CASSFGTSGSADTQYF. CDR3 DNA sequence: TGTGCCAGCAGTTTTGGGACTAGCGGCAGCGCAGATACGCAGTATTTT.

This chain connects TRBV29-1 to TRBJ2-5; D is unresolved. This CDR3 comprises 14 residues. CDR1 SQVTM and CDR2 ANQGSEA come from the germline V gene. V was clipped by 0 bases and J by 2 bases, with 10 bases between them. The CDR3 here is CSVEDGFRQETQYF. The CDR3 nucleotides are TGCAGCGTTGAAGACGGGTTTAGGCAAGAGACCCAGTACTTC.

Only a few counts were recorded for this clonotype. The chain joins TRBV5-6 to TRBJ2-2, with TRBD2 matching over 8 bases. The germline V gene encodes CDR1 SGHDT and CDR2 YYEEEE. With V trimmed by 4 bases and J by 4 bases, 6 bases remained unmatched. This CDR3 is 15 amino acids long. CDR3 region: CASSPAGGSTGELFF. The CDR3 DNA follows: TGTGCCAGCAGCCCGGCGGGGGGCAGCACCGGGGAGCTGTTTTTT.

The chain combines TRBV5-1 with TRBJ2-3; unclear D gene. The CDR3 contains 17 residues. The germline V and J ends were trimmed by 1 base and 0 bases, with 15 bases remaining between them. CDR1 and CDR2 from the germline V gene are SGHRS and YFSETQ. CDR3 protein: CASSLPTTTTSTDTQYF. In DNA, the CDR3 is TGCGCCAGCAGCTTGCCAACAACCACAACTAGCACAGATACGCAGTATTTT. The full variable domain, rest sourced from reference TRBV5-1 and TRBJ2-3, is KAGVTQTPRYLIKTRGQQVTLSCSPISGHRSVSWYQQTPGQGLQFLFEYFSETQRNKGNFPGRFSGRQFSNSRSEMNVSTLELGDSALYLCASSLPTTTTSTDTQYFGPGTRLTVL.

This chain connects TRBV27 to TRBJ1-4, with a weak D call TRBD1 (6 bases). The V and J ends lost 9 bases and 6 bases respectively, with 14 bases between them. This CDR3 region has 13 residues. Germline loops: CDR1 MNHEY, CDR2 SMNVEV (reference sequence). The CDR3 coding sequence is TGTGCCAGTGCCGCGGGGGGGCATGAAAAACTGTTTTTT. Its translation is CASAAGGHEKLFF.

The chain joins TRBV10-3 to TRBJ2-3; maybe TRBD2 (7 bases). Germline CDR1 is ENHRY and CDR2 is SYGVKD. V dropped 1 base and J dropped 6 bases, with 14 bases sitting between them. This CDR3 is 15 amino acids long. CDR3 sequence: CAISELGGASDTQYF. CDR3 DNA: TGTGCCATCAGTGAGTTGGGGGGGGCATCGGATACGCAGTATTTT.